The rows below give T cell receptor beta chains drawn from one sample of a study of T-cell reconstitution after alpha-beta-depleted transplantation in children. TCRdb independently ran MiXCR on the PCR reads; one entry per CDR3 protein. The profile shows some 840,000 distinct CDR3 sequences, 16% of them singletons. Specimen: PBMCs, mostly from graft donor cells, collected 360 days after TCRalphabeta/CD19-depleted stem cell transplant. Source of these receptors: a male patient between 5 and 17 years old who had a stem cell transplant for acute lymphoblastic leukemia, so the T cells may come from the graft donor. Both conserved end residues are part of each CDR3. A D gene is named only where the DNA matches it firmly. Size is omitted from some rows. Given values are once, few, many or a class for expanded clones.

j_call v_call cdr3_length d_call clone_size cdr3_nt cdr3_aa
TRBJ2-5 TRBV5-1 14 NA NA TGCGCCAGCAGCGGCAGGGTTCAACAAGAGACCCAGTACTTC CASSGRVQQETQYF
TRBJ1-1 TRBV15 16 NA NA TGTGCCACCAGCAGAGCTCAGGGAATGGTGGGCACTGAAGCTTTCTTT CATSRAQGMVGTEAFF
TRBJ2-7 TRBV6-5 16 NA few TGTGCCAGCAGTTACGGAGGGGGCGGTACTCGCTACGAGCAGTACTTC CASSYGGGGTRYEQYF
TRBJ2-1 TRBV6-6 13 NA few TGTGCCAGCAGTTACTCGCTCCGGGGAGAGCAGTTCTTC CASSYSLRGEQFF
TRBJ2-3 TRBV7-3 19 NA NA TGTGCCAGCAGCTTACGGACGGTCTTGGGCCAGACTAGCACAGATACGCAGTATTTT CASSLRTVLGQTSTDTQYF
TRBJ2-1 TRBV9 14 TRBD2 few TGTGCCAGCAGCGGTCCGGGAGGGTGGAGTGAGCAGTTCTTC CASSGPGGWSEQFF
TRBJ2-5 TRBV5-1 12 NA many TGCGCCAGCAGCTTTAACCGAGAGACCCAGTACTTC CASSFNRETQYF
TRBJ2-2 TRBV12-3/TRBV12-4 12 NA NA TGTGCCAGCCTGGTTAACACCGGGGAGCTGTTTTTT CASLVNTGELFF
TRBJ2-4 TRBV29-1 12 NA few TGCAGCGTTGCATACAACAAAAACATTCAGTACTTC CSVAYNKNIQYF
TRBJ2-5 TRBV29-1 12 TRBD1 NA TGCAGCGTTGGTCTAAGACAGGGAGAGAAGTGCTTC CSVGLRQGEKCF
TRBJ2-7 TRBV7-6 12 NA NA TGTGCCAGCAGCTCGCGTGCCTACGAGCAGTACTTC CASSSRAYEQYF
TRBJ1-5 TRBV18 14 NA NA TGTGCCAGCTCATTGATGGACAGCAATCAGCCCCAGCATTTT CASSLMDSNQPQHF
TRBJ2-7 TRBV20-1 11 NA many TGCACGGGACTTGACGGCTACGAGCAGTACTTC CTGLDGYEQYF
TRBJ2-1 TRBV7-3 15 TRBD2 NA TGTGCCAGCAGCATGGGACTAGCGGCTAACAATGAGCAGTTCTTC CASSMGLAANNEQFF
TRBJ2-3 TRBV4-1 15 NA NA TGCGCCAGCAGCCAACCTCCCTTCACGACAGATACGCAGTATTTT CASSQPPFTTDTQYF
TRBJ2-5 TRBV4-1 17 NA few TGCGCCAGCAGCCTCCTTCCCACCGCGAGGCCGGGAGAGACCCAGTACTTC CASSLLPTARPGETQYF
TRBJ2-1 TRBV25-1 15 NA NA TGTGCCAGCTCACAGGGACTGAGATCCTACAATGAGCAGTTCTTC CASSQGLRSYNEQFF
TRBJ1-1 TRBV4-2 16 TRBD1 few TGTGCCAGCAGCCATAGGGGGCGAGGAGAGAACACTGAAGCTTTCTTT CASSHRGRGENTEAFF
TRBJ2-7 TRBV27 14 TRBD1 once TGTGCCAGCAGTTATGGGACAGGGGCGTTAGAGCAGTACTTC CASSYGTGALEQYF
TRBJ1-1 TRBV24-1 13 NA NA TGTGCCACCAGCCTCGGGGTGAACACTGAAGCTTTCTTT CATSLGVNTEAFF
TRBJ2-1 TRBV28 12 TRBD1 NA TGTGCCAGCAGACACAGGGGGGATGAGCAGTTCTTC CASRHRGDEQFF
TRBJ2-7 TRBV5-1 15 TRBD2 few TGCGCCAGCAGCTTGGGACTAGCGGGGACTTTGGAGCAGTACTTC CASSLGLAGTLEQYF
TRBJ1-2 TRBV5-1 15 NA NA TGCGCCAGCAGCCCGGGACCGAGTTCTAACTATGGCTACACCTTC CASSPGPSSNYGYTF
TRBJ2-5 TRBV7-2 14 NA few TGTGCCAGCAGCTTAGTAGGGATACTAGAGACCCAGTACTTC CASSLVGILETQYF
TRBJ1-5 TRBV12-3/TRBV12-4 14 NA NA TGTGCCAGCAGTTTAATGAGTCAGGGTCAGCCCCAGCATTTT CASSLMSQGQPQHF
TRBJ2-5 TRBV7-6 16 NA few TGTGCCAGCAGCCCCCGTAGGGGGAGGATGGGAGAGACCCAGTACTTC CASSPRRGRMGETQYF